What follows are 19 T cell receptor beta chains derived from one specimen sequenced in a study of shared clonotypes between healthy human individuals. The method was immunoSEQ multiplex PCR; TCRdb's version includes in-frame clones alone and lacks a portion of them. The repertoire has some 300,000 clones, about 73% of them found once; the top ten carry about 10%. Sequenced material: memory CD4+ T cells sorted from blood. This sample's subset: CD45RA-negative fraction. The source of these receptors is a man aged 25 to 40 in good health.

This clone has a count of ten or more. The chain links TRBV5-6 to TRBJ1-1; possibly TRBD1 for D (5 bases). Trimming took off 2 bases at V and 1 base at J, with 9 bases between the two ends. Per the germline V gene, CDR1 is SGHDT and CDR2 is YYEEEE. The CDR3 covers 14 residues. CDR3 coding DNA: TGTGCCAGCAGCTTTTTCCAGGGGAACACTGAAGCTTTCTTT. The encoded protein is CASSFFQGNTEAFF.

The rearrangement joins TRBV5-4 to TRBJ2-5, with 8 positions matching TRBD2. The CDR3 runs to 15 residues. Unmatched junction bases numbered 7, after V lost 4 bases and J lost 2 bases. Germline V lookup: CDR1 SGHNT, CDR2 YYREEE (reference sequence). This CDR3 is CASSTNSGEQETQYF. Written as DNA, the CDR3 is TGTGCCAGCAGCACCAATAGCGGGGAACAAGAGACCCAGTACTTC. The full variable domain, rest sourced from reference TRBV5-4 and TRBJ2-5, is ETGVTQSPTHLIKTRGQQVTLRCSSQSGHNTVSWYQQALGQGPQFIFQYYREEENGRGNFPPRFSGLQFPNYSSELNVNALELDDSALYLCASSTNSGEQETQYFGPGTRLLVL.

The rearrangement joins TRBV28 to TRBJ1-3; no firm D call. Germline CDR1 is MDHEN and CDR2 is SYDVKM. CDR3 size: 11 residues. Trimming took off 7 bases at V and 8 bases at J, with 9 bases between the two ends. DNA for the CDR3: TGTGCCAGCATGTCGGTAGACACCATATATTTT. Encoded protein: CASMSVDTIYF.

The rearrangement links TRBV5-1 to TRBJ2-3; D might be TRBD1 (5 bases). V was cut by 4 bases and J by 4 bases, with 7 bases left in between. This CDR3 has 12 residues. Per the germline V gene, CDR1 is SGHRS and CDR2 is YFSETQ. CDR3 protein: CASSEGADTQYF. As DNA, the CDR3 is TGCGCCAGCAGCGAAGGGGCAGATACGCAGTATTTT.

CDR3 bases: TGTGCCACCAGGGGGCGCACGATTTACGAGCAGTACTTC. Its translation: CATRGRTIYEQYF. The V call is TRBV6-1, the J call TRBJ2-7; 8 bases agree with TRBD1. Trimming at V came to 10 bases and at J to 4 bases, leaving 9 bases not matched to a gene. The CDR3 is made up of 13 amino acids. Germline V gene lookup returns CDR1 MNHNS and CDR2 SASEGT.

This chain joins TRBV2 and TRBJ2-1; no clear D. V was trimmed by 5 bases and J by 5 bases, leaving 7 bases between them. CDR1 SNHLY and CDR2 FYNNEI come from the germline V gene. The CDR3 extends over 12 amino acids. The CDR3 coding sequence is TGTGCCAGCAGTTATGGGAACAATGAGCAGTTCTTC. This sequence encodes CASSYGNNEQFF.

The V call is TRBV15, the J call TRBJ2-5, with a weak D call TRBD1 (5 bases). Germline V gene lookup returns CDR1 LNHNV and CDR2 YYDKDF (reference sequence). The ends were cut back, 9 bases at V and 4 bases at J, with 15 bases in the middle. The CDR3 consists of 13 residues. CDR3 in amino acids: CATNRQLTETQYF. The CDR3 DNA reads TGTGCCACGAACCGACAGCTAACAGAGACCCAGTACTTC.

V usage is TRBV5-1 and J usage is TRBJ2-3; no definite D call. The V and J ends lost 0 bases and 8 bases respectively, with 4 bases between them. Germline V CDR1 and CDR2: SGHRS, YFSETQ. This CDR3 comprises 11 residues. CDR3 sequence reads: CASSLEGTQYF. The CDR3 coding sequence is TGCGCCAGCAGCTTGGAGGGTACGCAGTATTTT.

This clone is a singleton in its sample. The chain employs TRBV2 and TRBJ2-3; D ambiguous. V lost 6 bases and J 2 bases, leaving 9 bases between the germline ends. Germline V CDR1 and CDR2: SNHLY, FYNNEI. This CDR3 spans 13 amino acids. CDR3 in amino acids: CASSEQNTDTQYF. The CDR3 nucleotides read TGTGCCAGCAGCGAGCAGAACACAGATACGCAGTATTTT.

The rearrangement joins TRBV7-9 to TRBJ1-5; D ambiguous. Germline V lookup: CDR1 SEHNR, CDR2 FQNEAQ (reference sequence). With 3 bases removed from V and 0 bases from J, the gap between germline ends came to 9 bases. The CDR3 totals 15 residues. CDR3: CASSFSGDSNQPQHF. The CDR3 region has the DNA TGTGCCAGCAGCTTTAGCGGGGATAGCAATCAGCCCCAGCATTTT.

The chain carries TRBV11-3 and TRBJ2-1; 7 nucleotides agree with TRBD2. The CDR3 totals 14 residues. With 5 bases clipped from V and 2 bases from J, the junction kept 3 bases outside the gene matches. Germline V gene lookup returns CDR1 SGHNT and CDR2 YENEEA. The CDR3 bases are TGTGCCAGCAGCCCCAGCGGGGCCTACAATGAGCAGTTCTTC. This translates into CASSPSGAYNEQFF.

The chain employs TRBV10-3 and TRBJ1-1, with unresolved D. The germline V gene has CDR1 ENHRY and CDR2 SYGVKD. The CDR3 sequence is 13 residues long. The ends were cut back, 3 bases at V and 0 bases at J, with 5 bases in the middle. The CDR3 sequence: CAISDLVNTEAFF. The CDR3 bases are TGTGCCATCAGTGATTTGGTGAACACTGAAGCTTTCTTT.

The table lists this clone with a few counts. The chain combines TRBV27 with TRBJ2-1; D might be TRBD2 (6 bases). The germline gives CDR1 MNHEY, CDR2 SMNVEV (reference sequence). The V end was cut by 8 bases, the J end by 0 bases, with 11 bases between. This CDR3 comprises 14 residues. The CDR3 loop is CASQIAVSYNEQFF. Here the CDR3 DNA reads TGTGCCAGCCAGATAGCGGTCTCCTACAATGAGCAGTTCTTC.

This chain connects TRBV5-6 to TRBJ2-5, with D unclear. Germline CDR1 and CDR2: SGHDT and YYEEEE. V was pared by 5 bases and J by 3 bases, with 8 bases between. The CDR3 covers 12 residues. CDR3 coding DNA: TGTGCCAGCAGACTAAGAGAAGAGACCCAGTACTTC. It specifies CASRLREETQYF.

The V gene is TRBV2, the J gene TRBJ2-6, with D perhaps TRBD1 or TRBD2 (6 bases each). Germline-derived CDR1 and CDR2 are SNHLY and FYNNEI. CDR3 length: 15 residues. Deletions cut 1 base from V and 13 bases from J, with 17 bases between. DNA for the CDR3: TGTGCCAGCAGTGAAGGAGGAGGGGGGACATTAGTCCTGACTTTC. It is translated as CASSEGGGGTLVLTF.

The rearrangement joins TRBV7-2 to TRBJ2-2; D uncertain. V lost 4 bases and J 4 bases, leaving 4 bases between the germline ends. Looked up from germline, CDR1 is SGHTA and CDR2 is FQGNSA. This CDR3 is built from 12 residues. In nucleotides, the CDR3 is TGTGCCAGCAGCTGGCTCACCGGGGAGCTGTTTTTT. Its translation: CASSWLTGELFF.

This chain links TRBV7-2 with TRBJ1-2; unclear D gene. Trimming cost V 2 bases and J 4 bases, with 14 bases left between them. The CDR3 sequence is 15 residues long. Germline-derived CDR1 and CDR2 are SGHTA and FQGNSA. CDR3 sequence reads: CASSLLGRSGYGYTF. The CDR3 region has the DNA TGTGCCAGCAGCTTACTCGGGCGGTCGGGCTATGGCTACACCTTC.

V usage is TRBV18 and J usage is TRBJ2-2, with TRBD1 as a possible D gene (7 bases). Trimming took 6 bases from V and 4 from J, leaving 12 bases between them. The CDR3 contains 14 residues. Germline V gene data show CDR1 as KGHSH and CDR2 as LQKENI. The chain's CDR3 is CASSFQGGTGELFF. Written as DNA, the CDR3 is TGTGCCAGCTCGTTTCAGGGGGGCACCGGGGAGCTGTTTTTT. Supplemented by reference TRBV18 and TRBJ2-2, the full variable domain reads NAGVMQNPRHLVRRRGQEARLRCSPMKGHSHVYWYRQLPEEGLKFMVYLQKENIIDESGMPKERFSAEFPKEGPSILRIQQVVRGDSAAYFCASSFQGGTGELFFGEGSRLTVL.

Turning to this clone: Other nucleotide sequences in the sample specify the same CDR3. The gene calls are TRBV5-1 and TRBJ2-5; D is perhaps TRBD1 (6 bases). CDR1 is SGHRS, CDR2 YFSETQ, per germline. V lost 1 base, J lost 4 bases, and 8 bases lay in between. The CDR3 consists of 13 residues. The CDR3: CASSLQGRETQYF. DNA of the CDR3: TGCGCCAGCAGCTTGCAGGGGCGAGAGACCCAGTACTTC. The whole variable domain, remainder taken from reference TRBV5-1 and TRBJ2-5, is KAGVTQTPRYLIKTRGQQVTLSCSPISGHRSVSWYQQTPGQGLQFLFEYFSETQRNKGNFPGRFSGRQFSNSRSEMNVSTLELGDSALYLCASSLQGRETQYFGPGTRLLVL.